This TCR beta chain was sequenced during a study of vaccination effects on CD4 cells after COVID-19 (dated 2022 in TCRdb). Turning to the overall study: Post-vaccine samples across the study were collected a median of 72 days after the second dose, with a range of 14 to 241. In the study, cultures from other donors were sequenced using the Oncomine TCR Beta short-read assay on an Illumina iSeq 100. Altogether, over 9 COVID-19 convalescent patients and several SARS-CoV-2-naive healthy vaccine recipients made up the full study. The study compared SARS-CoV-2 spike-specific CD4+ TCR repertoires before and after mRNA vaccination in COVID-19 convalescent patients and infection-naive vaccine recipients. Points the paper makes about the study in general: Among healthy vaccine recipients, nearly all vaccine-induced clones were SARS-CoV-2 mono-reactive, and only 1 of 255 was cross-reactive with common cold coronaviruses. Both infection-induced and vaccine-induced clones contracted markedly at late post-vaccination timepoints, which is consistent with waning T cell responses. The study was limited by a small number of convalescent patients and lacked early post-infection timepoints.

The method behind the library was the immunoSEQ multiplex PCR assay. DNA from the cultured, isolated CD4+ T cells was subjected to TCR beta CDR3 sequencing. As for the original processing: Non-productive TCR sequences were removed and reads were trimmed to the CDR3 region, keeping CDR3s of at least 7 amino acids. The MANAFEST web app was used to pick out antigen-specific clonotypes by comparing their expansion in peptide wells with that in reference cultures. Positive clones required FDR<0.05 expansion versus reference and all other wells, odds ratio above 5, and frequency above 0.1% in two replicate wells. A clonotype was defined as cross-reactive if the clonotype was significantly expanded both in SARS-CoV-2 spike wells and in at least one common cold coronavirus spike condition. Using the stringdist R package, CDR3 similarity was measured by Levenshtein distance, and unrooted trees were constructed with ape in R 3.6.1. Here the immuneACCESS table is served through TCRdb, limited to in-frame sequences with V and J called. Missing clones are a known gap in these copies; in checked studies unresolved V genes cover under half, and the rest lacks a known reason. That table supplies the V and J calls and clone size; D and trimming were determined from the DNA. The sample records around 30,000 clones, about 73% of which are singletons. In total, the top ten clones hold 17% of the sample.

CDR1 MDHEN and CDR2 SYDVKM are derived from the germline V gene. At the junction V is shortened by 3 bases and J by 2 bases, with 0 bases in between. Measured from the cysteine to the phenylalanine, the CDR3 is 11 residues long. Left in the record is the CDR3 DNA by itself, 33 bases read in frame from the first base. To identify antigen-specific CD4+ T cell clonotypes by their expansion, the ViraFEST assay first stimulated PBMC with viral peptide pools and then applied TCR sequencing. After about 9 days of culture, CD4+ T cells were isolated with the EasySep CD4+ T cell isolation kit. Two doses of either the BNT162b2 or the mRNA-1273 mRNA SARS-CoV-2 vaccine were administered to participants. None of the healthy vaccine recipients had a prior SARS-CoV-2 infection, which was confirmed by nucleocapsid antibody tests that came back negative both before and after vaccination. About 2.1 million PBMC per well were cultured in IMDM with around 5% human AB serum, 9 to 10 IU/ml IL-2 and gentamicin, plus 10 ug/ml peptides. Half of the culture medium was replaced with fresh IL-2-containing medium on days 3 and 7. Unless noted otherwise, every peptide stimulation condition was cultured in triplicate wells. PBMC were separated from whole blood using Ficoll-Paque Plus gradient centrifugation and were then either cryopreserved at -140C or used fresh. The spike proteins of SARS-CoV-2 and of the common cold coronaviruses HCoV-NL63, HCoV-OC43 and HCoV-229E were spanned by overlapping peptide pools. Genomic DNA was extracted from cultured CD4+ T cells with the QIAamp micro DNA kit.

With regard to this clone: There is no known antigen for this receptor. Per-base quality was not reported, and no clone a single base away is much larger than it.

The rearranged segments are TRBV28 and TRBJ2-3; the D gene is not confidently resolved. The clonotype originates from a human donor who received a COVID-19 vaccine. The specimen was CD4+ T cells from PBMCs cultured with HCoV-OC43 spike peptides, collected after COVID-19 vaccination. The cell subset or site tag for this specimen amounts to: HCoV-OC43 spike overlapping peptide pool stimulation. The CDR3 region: CASSFTDTQYF. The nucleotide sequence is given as TGTGCCAGCAGTTTCACAGATACGCAGTATTTT.